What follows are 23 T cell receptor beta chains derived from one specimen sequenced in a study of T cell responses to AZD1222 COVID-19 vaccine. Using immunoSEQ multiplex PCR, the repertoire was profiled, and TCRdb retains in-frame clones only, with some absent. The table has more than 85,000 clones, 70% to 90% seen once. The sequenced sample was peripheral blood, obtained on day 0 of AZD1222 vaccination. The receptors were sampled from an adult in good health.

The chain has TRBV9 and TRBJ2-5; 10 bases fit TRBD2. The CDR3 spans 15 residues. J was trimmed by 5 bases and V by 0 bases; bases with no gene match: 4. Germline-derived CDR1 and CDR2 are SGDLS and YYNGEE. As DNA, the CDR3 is TGTGCCAGCAGCGTAGGGCTAGCGGGAGTGGAGACCCAGTACTTC. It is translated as CASSVGLAGVETQYF.

CDR3 sequence: CASSLYALQGLHQPQHF. For the CDR3, the DNA is TGTGCCAGCAGCTTATACGCCCTACAGGGGCTCCATCAGCCCCAGCATTTT. The chain combines TRBV7-8 with TRBJ1-5; 7 bases line up with TRBD1. The V gene's germline CDR1 is SGHVS and CDR2 FQNEAQ. This CDR3 has 17 residues. The V gene end was trimmed by 2 bases and the J gene end by 5 bases; junction bases not matched to a gene: 12.

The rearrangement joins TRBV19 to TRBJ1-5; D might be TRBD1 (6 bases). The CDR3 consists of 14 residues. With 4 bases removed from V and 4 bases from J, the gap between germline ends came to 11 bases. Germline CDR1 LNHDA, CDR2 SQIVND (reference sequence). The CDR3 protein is CASSSRRGNQPQHF. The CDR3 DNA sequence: TGTGCCAGTAGTAGTAGGAGGGGGAATCAGCCCCAGCATTTT.

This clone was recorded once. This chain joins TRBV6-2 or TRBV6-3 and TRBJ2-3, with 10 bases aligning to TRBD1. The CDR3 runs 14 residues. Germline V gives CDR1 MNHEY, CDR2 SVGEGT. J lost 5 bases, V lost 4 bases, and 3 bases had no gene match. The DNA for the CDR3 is TGTGCCAGCAGTTTCGGGACAGGGGAAGATACGCAGTATTTT. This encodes CASSFGTGEDTQYF.

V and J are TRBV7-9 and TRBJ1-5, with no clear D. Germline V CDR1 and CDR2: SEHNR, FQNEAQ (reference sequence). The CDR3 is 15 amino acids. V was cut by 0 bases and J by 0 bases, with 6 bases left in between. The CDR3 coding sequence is TGTGCCAGCAGCTTAGCGCCAAATAGCAATCAGCCCCAGCATTTT. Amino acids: CASSLAPNSNQPQHF.

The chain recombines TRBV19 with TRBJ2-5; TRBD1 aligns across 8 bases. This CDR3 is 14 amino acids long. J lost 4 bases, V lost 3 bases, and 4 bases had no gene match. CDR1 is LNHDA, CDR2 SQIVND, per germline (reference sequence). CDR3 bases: TGTGCCAGTAGTATTGGACAGGGCGGAGAGACCCAGTACTTC. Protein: CASSIGQGGETQYF.

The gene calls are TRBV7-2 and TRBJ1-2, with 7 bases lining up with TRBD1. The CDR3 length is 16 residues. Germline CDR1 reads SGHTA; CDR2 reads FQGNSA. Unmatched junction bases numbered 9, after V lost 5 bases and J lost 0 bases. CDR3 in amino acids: CASSRRDSPTNYGYTF. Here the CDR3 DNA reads TGTGCCAGCAGCCGTCGGGACAGCCCAACTAACTATGGCTACACCTTC.

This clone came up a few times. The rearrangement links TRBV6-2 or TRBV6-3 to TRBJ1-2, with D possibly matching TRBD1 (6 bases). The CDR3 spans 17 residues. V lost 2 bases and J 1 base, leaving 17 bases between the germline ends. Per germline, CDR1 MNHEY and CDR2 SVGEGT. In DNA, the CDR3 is TGTGCCAGCAGTTACAACCTCGGGGGGGCCGATAACTATGGCTACACCTTC. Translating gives CASSYNLGGADNYGYTF.

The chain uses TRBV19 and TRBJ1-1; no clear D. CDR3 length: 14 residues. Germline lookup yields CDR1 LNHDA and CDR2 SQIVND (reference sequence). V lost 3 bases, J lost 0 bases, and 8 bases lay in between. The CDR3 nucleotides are TGTGCCAGTAGTATTTCACGGGTGAACACTGAAGCTTTCTTT. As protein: CASSISRVNTEAFF. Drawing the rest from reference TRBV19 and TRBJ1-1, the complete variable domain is DGGITQSPKYLFRKEGQNVTLSCEQNLNHDAMYWYRQDPGQGLRLIYYSQIVNDFQKGDIAEGYSVSREKKESFPLTVTSAQKNPTAFYLCASSISRVNTEAFFGQGTRLTVV.

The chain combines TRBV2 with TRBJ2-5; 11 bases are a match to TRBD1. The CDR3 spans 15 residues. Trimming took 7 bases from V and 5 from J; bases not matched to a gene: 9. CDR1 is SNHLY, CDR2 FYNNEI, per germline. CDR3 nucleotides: TGTGCCAGCAAGGGTCGGGACAGGGGGTCGGAGACCCAGTACTTC. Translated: CASKGRDRGSETQYF.

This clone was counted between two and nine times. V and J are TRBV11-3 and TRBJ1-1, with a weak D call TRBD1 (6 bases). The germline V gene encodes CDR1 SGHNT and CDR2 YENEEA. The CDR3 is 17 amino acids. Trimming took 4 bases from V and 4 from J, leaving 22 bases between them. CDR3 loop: CASSSTLPTGGATEAFF. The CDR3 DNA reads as TGTGCCAGCAGCTCCACACTCCCGACAGGAGGTGCCACTGAAGCTTTCTTT.

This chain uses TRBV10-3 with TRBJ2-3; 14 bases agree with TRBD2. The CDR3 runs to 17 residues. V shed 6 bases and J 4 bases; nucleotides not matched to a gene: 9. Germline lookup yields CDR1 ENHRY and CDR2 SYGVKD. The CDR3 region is CAISPRLAGGPADTQYF. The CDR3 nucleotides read TGTGCCATCAGCCCGAGACTAGCGGGGGGGCCCGCAGATACGCAGTATTTT.

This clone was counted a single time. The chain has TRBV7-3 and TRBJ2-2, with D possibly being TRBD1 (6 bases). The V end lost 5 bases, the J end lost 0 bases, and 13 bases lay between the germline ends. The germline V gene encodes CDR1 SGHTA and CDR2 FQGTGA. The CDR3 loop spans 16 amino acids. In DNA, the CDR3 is TGTGCCAGCAGCACCAGAGGGGGTGCGAACACCGGGGAGCTGTTTTTT. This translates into CASSTRGGANTGELFF.

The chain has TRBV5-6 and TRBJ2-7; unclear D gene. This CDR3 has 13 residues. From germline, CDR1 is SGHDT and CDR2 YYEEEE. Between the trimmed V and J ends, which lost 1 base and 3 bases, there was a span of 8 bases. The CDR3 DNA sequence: TGTGCCAGCAGCTTGCGCCTGATCTACGAGCAGTACTTC. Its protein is CASSLRLIYEQYF. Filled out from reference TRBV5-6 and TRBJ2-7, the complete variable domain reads DAGVTQSPTHLIKTRGQQVTLRCSPKSGHDTVSWYQQALGQGPQFIFQYYEEEERQRGNFPDRFSGHQFPNYSSELNVNALLLGDSALYLCASSLRLIYEQYFGPGTRLTVT.

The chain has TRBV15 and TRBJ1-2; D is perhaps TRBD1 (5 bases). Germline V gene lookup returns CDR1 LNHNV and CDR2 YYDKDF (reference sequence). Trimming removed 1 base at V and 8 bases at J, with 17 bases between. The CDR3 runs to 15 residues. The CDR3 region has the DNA TGTGCCACCAGCAGAGCCGGGACCCCCGGAGGGGGCTACACCTTC. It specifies CATSRAGTPGGGYTF.

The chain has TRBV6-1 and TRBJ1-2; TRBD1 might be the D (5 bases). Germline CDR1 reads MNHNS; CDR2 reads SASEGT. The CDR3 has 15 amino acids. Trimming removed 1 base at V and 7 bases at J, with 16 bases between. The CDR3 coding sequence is TGTGCCAGCAGTGAAGGGTTTGCGGGGGGAGGTGGCTACACCTTC. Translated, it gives CASSEGFAGGGGYTF.

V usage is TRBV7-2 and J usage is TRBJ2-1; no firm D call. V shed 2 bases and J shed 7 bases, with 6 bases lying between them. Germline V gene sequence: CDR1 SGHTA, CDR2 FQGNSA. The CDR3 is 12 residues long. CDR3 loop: CASSLLRNEQFF. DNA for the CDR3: TGTGCCAGCAGCTTACTAAGAAATGAGCAGTTCTTC.

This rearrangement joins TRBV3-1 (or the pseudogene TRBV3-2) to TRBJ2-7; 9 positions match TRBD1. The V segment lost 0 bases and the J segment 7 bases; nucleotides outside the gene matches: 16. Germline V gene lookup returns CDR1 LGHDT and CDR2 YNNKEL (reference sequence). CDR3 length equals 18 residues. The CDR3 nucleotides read TGTGCCAGCAGCCAAGAGTTTGAATACAGGGGGCGGCCGGGGGAGCAGTACTTC. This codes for CASSQEFEYRGRPGEQYF.

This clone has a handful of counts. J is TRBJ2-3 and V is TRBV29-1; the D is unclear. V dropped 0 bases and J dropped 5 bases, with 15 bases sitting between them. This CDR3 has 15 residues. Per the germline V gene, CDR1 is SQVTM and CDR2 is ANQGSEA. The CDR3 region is CSVEDGILGGDTQYF. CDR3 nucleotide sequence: TGCAGCGTTGAAGATGGCATTCTGGGCGGAGATACGCAGTATTTT.

CDR3 sequence reads: CSASLNTEAFF. Here the CDR3 DNA reads TGCAGCGCTTCGCTAAACACTGAAGCTTTCTTT. This chain joins TRBV29-1 and TRBJ1-1, with D unclear. Germline V CDR1 and CDR2: SQVTM, ANQGSEA. This CDR3 spans 11 amino acids. The V gene lost 7 bases and the J gene lost 2 bases, with 8 bases spanning the gap.

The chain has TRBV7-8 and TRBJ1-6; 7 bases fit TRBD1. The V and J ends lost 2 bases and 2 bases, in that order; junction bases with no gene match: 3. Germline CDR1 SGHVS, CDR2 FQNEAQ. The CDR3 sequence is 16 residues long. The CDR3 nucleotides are TGTGCCAGCAGCTTACAGGGGGATGCCTATAATTCACCCCTCCACTTT. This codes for CASSLQGDAYNSPLHF.

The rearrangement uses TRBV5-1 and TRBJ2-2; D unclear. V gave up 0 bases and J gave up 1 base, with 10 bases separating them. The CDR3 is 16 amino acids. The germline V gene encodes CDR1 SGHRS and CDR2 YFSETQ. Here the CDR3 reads CASSLEGALNTGELFF. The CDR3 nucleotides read TGCGCCAGCAGCTTGGAAGGAGCCTTGAACACCGGGGAGCTGTTTTTT.

CDR3 amino acids: CASRQGAWTEAFF. CDR3 nucleotides: TGTGCCAGCAGACAGGGGGCATGGACTGAAGCTTTCTTT. This rearrangement joins TRBV14 to TRBJ1-1; 9 nucleotides line up with TRBD1. V lost 6 bases to trimming and J lost 5 bases; unmatched junction nucleotides: 4. From germline, CDR1 is SGHDN and CDR2 FVKESK. The CDR3 contains 13 residues. The full variable domain, its missing parts supplied by reference TRBV14 and TRBJ1-1, is EAGVTQFPSHSVIEKGQTVTLRCDPISGHDNLYWYRRVMGKEIKFLLHFVKESKQDESGMPNNRFLAERTGGTYSTLKVQPAELEDSGVYFCASRQGAWTEAFFGQGTRLTVV.